Here is one TCR beta chain with its context. CDR1 is ENHRY and CDR2 is SYGVKD in the germline V gene. Trimming took off 3 bases at V and 0 bases at J, with 2 bases between the two ends. This CDR3 is 12 amino acids long. These data come from a study of PD-1 blockade in classical Hodgkin lymphoma. Assay: immunoSEQ multiplex PCR; the TCRdb copy retains only in-frame clones and omits some. Of some 22,000 clones listed, roughly 75% are singletons. Following autologous stem cell transplantation, relapse occurred in every patient, and exposure to brentuximab vedotin varied. The source was peripheral blood mononuclear cells (PBMCs), collected before the second cycle of nivolumab. This receptor was identified in a human donor with classical Hodgkin lymphoma. The chain is built from TRBV10-3 and TRBJ1-1, with no clear D. The chain's CDR3 is CAISEVNTEAFF. CDR3 DNA: TGTGCCATCAGTGAAGTGAACACTGAAGCTTTCTTT.